This entry lists 29 T cell receptor beta chains sequenced from one sample in a study of T cells in narcolepsy. Method: immunoSEQ multiplex PCR; TCRdb's copy keeps in-frame clones and lacks some. The sample has under 40,000 clones, about four fifths seen once; the top ten hold roughly 0.69%. The sample was memory (CD45RA-) CD4+ T cells from blood. The receptor set was obtained from a human donor in good health.

The chain has TRBV5-6 and TRBJ1-4; D unresolved. Germline loops: CDR1 SGHDT, CDR2 YYEEEE. The CDR3 is made up of 16 amino acids. V shed 0 bases and J shed 2 bases, with 11 bases lying between them. The CDR3 spells CASSLAGSGTNEKLFF. The CDR3 DNA reads as TGTGCCAGCAGCTTGGCGGGGTCTGGGACTAATGAAAAACTGTTTTTT.

The rearrangement uses TRBV4-1 and TRBJ1-4; D is unresolved. Germline values: CDR1 MGHRA, CDR2 YSYEKL. With 1 base removed from V and 6 bases from J, the gap between germline ends came to 12 bases. CDR3 length: 15 residues. CDR3: CASSQALPPYEKLFF. DNA for the CDR3: TGCGCCAGCAGCCAAGCCTTACCGCCTTATGAAAAACTGTTTTTT.

This clone was detected a few times. The rearrangement links TRBV6-6 to TRBJ1-3; 7 bases map to TRBD1. CDR3 length: 14 amino acids. V gave up 7 bases and J gave up 9 bases; unmatched junction bases: 12. The germline CDR1 and CDR2 sequences are MNHNY and SVGAGI (reference sequence). This chain's CDR3 is CASTEGAGHLTIYF. DNA of the CDR3: TGTGCCAGCACCGAGGGGGCAGGGCATCTCACCATATATTTT.

This rearrangement joins TRBV7-9 to TRBJ2-7; D might be TRBD1 or TRBD2, each matching 5 bases. This CDR3 has 14 amino acids. V dropped 5 bases and J dropped 2 bases, with 13 bases sitting between them. The germline V gene has CDR1 SEHNR and CDR2 FQNEAQ (reference sequence). The CDR3 sequence: CASSQADIAYEQYF. CDR3 coding DNA: TGTGCCAGCAGCCAAGCGGACATAGCCTACGAGCAGTACTTC.

CDR3 sequence: CASSISRVSTDTQYF. The CDR3 DNA sequence: TGTGCCAGTAGTATATCTAGGGTATCTACAGATACGCAGTATTTT. The rearrangement links TRBV19 to TRBJ2-3; no reliable D call. Per germline, CDR1 LNHDA and CDR2 SQIVND (reference sequence). Trimming stripped 2 bases from V and 3 bases from J, with 12 bases between. The CDR3 extends over 15 amino acids.

The CDR3 sequence is CASTPARVTLNYGYTF. The CDR3 DNA reads as TGTGCCAGTACCCCGGCAAGGGTAACCCTTAACTATGGCTACACCTTC. The chain is built from TRBV19 and TRBJ1-2; no clear D gene. CDR1 and CDR2 (germline): LNHDA, SQIVND (reference sequence). The germline V and J ends were trimmed by 7 bases and 1 base, with 19 bases remaining between them. This CDR3 comprises 16 residues.

This chain joins TRBV7-8 and TRBJ2-5, with D perhaps TRBD2 (5 bases). The CDR3 has 13 residues. CDR1 is SGHVS and CDR2 is FQNEAQ in the germline V gene. The V end was cut by 1 base, the J end by 4 bases, with 7 bases between. The CDR3 nucleotides read TGTGCCAGCAGCTTAGGGAGGAGAGAGACCCAGTACTTC. Translating gives CASSLGRRETQYF.

The chain uses TRBV6-5 and TRBJ1-2, with TRBD1 matching over 7 bases. Germline V CDR1 and CDR2: MNHEY, SVGAGI. CDR3 size: 13 residues. J was trimmed by 4 bases and V by 2 bases; bases with no gene match: 1. CDR3 region: CASSYRQGYGYTF. The CDR3, as DNA: TGTGCCAGCAGTTACCGACAGGGCTATGGCTACACCTTC.

The chain uses TRBV9 and TRBJ1-1; possible D gene TRBD1, 5 bases. Per germline, CDR1 SGDLS and CDR2 YYNGEE. V was trimmed by 0 bases and J by 1 base, leaving 7 bases between them. There are 14 residues in the CDR3. DNA of the CDR3: TGTGCCAGCAGCGTAGGAACAGGGAACACTGAAGCTTTCTTT. This sequence encodes CASSVGTGNTEAFF.

The V gene is TRBV5-1, the J gene TRBJ2-1, with 14 bases aligning to TRBD2. There are 17 residues in the CDR3. The trim removed 4 bases at V and 8 bases at J, leaving 11 bases unmatched. Germline V gene sequence: CDR1 SGHRS, CDR2 YFSETQ. For the CDR3, the DNA is TGCGCCAGCAGCGCGTTGACTAGCGGGGGGGCAAGGGATGAGCAGTTCTTC. This translates into CASSALTSGGARDEQFF. The full variable domain, in which reference TRBV5-1 and TRBJ2-1 provide the parts outside the CDR3, is KAGVTQTPRYLIKTRGQQVTLSCSPISGHRSVSWYQQTPGQGLQFLFEYFSETQRNKGNFPGRFSGRQFSNSRSEMNVSTLELGDSALYLCASSALTSGGARDEQFFGPGTRLTVL.

This rearrangement joins TRBV5-1 to TRBJ2-1; no clear D. CDR3 length equals 13 residues. V dropped 2 bases and J dropped 2 bases, with 5 bases sitting between them. Germline CDR1 and CDR2: SGHRS and YFSETQ. The CDR3 nucleotides are TGCGCCAGCAGCTTTTCTACCTACAATGAGCAGTTCTTC. It yields the protein CASSFSTYNEQFF.

V is TRBV11-2 and J is TRBJ2-5; TRBD1 matches at 7 bases. Germline V gives CDR1 SGHAT, CDR2 FQNNGV. CDR3 length: 17 residues. The trim removed 1 base at V and 4 bases at J, leaving 12 bases unmatched. DNA for the CDR3: TGTGCCAGCAGCTTAGCCCAGACAGGGCCAGGGACAGAGACCCAGTACTTC. This sequence encodes CASSLAQTGPGTETQYF.

This clone was found a few times. This sequence joins TRBV6-1 and TRBJ2-1, with no clear D. The CDR3 length is 12 residues. Between the trimmed V and J ends, which lost 1 base and 8 bases, there was a span of 6 bases. The germline V gene encodes CDR1 MNHNS and CDR2 SASEGT. CDR3 coding DNA: TGTGCCAGCAGTGAAGAGGGCTATGAGCAGTTCTTC. Its translation is CASSEEGYEQFF.

This chain connects TRBV9 to TRBJ2-1; 8 positions match TRBD2. This CDR3 region has 15 residues. After removal of 2 bases from V and 7 bases from J, the junction contained 8 bases not matched to a gene. CDR1 and CDR2 from the germline V gene are SGDLS and YYNGEE. CDR3 residues: CASSVSAGAINEQFF. In nucleotides, the CDR3 is TGTGCCAGCAGCGTTTCAGCGGGGGCAATTAATGAGCAGTTCTTC.

The chain joins TRBV7-6 to TRBJ2-1, with D possibly being TRBD1 (6 bases). The CDR3 is 15 residues long. V was cut by 4 bases and J by 2 bases, with 12 bases left in between. The germline V gene has CDR1 SGHVS and CDR2 FNYEAQ. The CDR3 DNA is TGTGCCAGCAGCTCTCTCCGGGACACCTACAATGAGCAGTTCTTC. Amino acids: CASSSLRDTYNEQFF. Combining the CDR3 with reference TRBV7-6 and TRBJ2-1 gives the whole variable domain GAGVSQSPRYKVTKRGQDVALRCDPISGHVSLYWYRQALGQGPEFLTYFNYEAQQDKSGLPNDRFSAERPEGSISTLTIQRTEQRDSAMYRCASSSLRDTYNEQFFGPGTRLTVL.

V usage is TRBV9 and J usage is TRBJ1-3; maybe TRBD1 (5 bases). Looked up from germline, CDR1 is SGDLS and CDR2 is YYNGEE. The CDR3 contains 13 residues. The V end lost 6 bases, the J end lost 6 bases, and 13 bases lay between the germline ends. As DNA, the CDR3 is TGTGCCAGCAACCCGGGGACCGCAAACACCATATATTTT. This translates into CASNPGTANTIYF.

This chain joins TRBV19 and TRBJ1-2; tentatively, D is TRBD1 (5 bases). With 3 bases removed from V and 5 bases from J, the gap between germline ends came to 16 bases. Germline loops: CDR1 LNHDA, CDR2 SQIVND (reference sequence). The CDR3 spans 15 residues. In nucleotides, the CDR3 is TGTGCCAGTAGTATCGGGGCAGGATTTTTTTATGGCTACACCTTC. As protein: CASSIGAGFFYGYTF.

This sequence joins TRBV19 and TRBJ2-7, with 7 bases matching TRBD1. CDR3 length equals 12 residues. Unmatched junction bases numbered 3, after V lost 6 bases and J lost 4 bases. The germline gives CDR1 LNHDA, CDR2 SQIVND (reference sequence). The CDR3 is CASSRQGYEQYF. As DNA, the CDR3 is TGTGCCAGTAGCAGACAGGGTTACGAGCAGTACTTC.

This clone has more than one count but fewer than ten. This sequence joins TRBV16 and TRBJ1-2; D is unresolved. This CDR3 spans 15 amino acids. Trimming shortened V by 3 bases and J by 7 bases, and 18 bases separated the two germline ends. Germline lookup yields CDR1 KGHSY and CDR2 FQNENV. Here the CDR3 DNA reads TGTGCCAGCAGCCAGATGCGCAGCAGTTCCCTTGGCTACACCTTC. This codes for CASSQMRSSSLGYTF.

The rearrangement joins TRBV9 to TRBJ2-3, with 7 bases that match TRBD2. V trimming: 4 bases; J trimming: 1 base; junction bases outside the gene matches: 18. The CDR3 contains 19 residues. Looked up from germline, CDR1 is SGDLS and CDR2 is YYNGEE. As DNA, the CDR3 is TGTGCCAGCAGCCCACGTCCGGGCCCTAGCCGGGGGGGCACAGATACGCAGTATTTT. Encoded protein: CASSPRPGPSRGGTDTQYF.

This sequence joins TRBV11-2 and TRBJ2-4; D gene ambiguous. This CDR3 is 15 amino acids long. The V end lost 4 bases, the J end lost 8 bases, and 18 bases lay between the germline ends. Germline-derived CDR1 and CDR2 are SGHAT and FQNNGV. CDR3: CASSSSGLEFDIQYF. CDR3 nucleotide sequence: TGTGCCAGCAGCTCCTCGGGTTTGGAGTTCGACATTCAGTACTTC.

This chain links TRBV11-2 with TRBJ1-5; possible D gene TRBD1, 6 bases. V was clipped by 2 bases and J by 4 bases, with 9 bases between them. The CDR3 extends over 14 amino acids. Germline CDR1 and CDR2: SGHAT and FQNNGV. The CDR3 is CASSLLGGNQPQHF. CDR3 nucleotides: TGTGCCAGCAGCTTATTAGGGGGGAATCAGCCCCAGCATTTT.

The rearrangement uses TRBV7-8 and TRBJ2-3; D perhaps matches TRBD2 (7 bases). The V end was cut by 5 bases, the J end by 2 bases, with 17 bases between. Germline V CDR1 and CDR2: SGHVS, FQNEAQ. The CDR3 sequence is 16 residues long. For the CDR3, the DNA is TGTGCCAGCAGCGCAGGATCGCGGGGGCTCACAGATACGCAGTATTTT. Translating gives CASSAGSRGLTDTQYF.

This chain joins TRBV5-1 and TRBJ1-4; tentative D call: TRBD1 (5 bases). Deletions cut 2 bases from V and 2 bases from J, with 16 bases between. The CDR3 is 17 residues long. Germline loops: CDR1 SGHRS, CDR2 YFSETQ. The CDR3 DNA follows: TGCGCCAGCAGCTTTGGGCAAGGAGGGGTGACTAATGAAAAACTGTTTTTT. It yields the protein CASSFGQGGVTNEKLFF.

This sequence joins TRBV6-1 and TRBJ1-6; D unclear. Trimming cost V 0 bases and J 10 bases, with 13 bases left between them. CDR1 MNHNS and CDR2 SASEGT come from the germline V gene. CDR3 length equals 15 residues. This chain's CDR3 is CASSEATYRGSPLHF. CDR3 in DNA: TGTGCCAGCAGTGAAGCTACATATCGGGGATCACCCCTCCACTTT.

The chain employs TRBV7-2 and TRBJ2-3; D might be TRBD2 (6 bases). CDR3 length equals 15 residues. Per germline, CDR1 SGHTA and CDR2 FQGNSA. V dropped 1 base and J dropped 3 bases, with 11 bases sitting between them. The DNA of the CDR3 is TGTGCCAGCAGCTTAGATCCTAGCGCAACAGATACGCAGTATTTT. Its translation: CASSLDPSATDTQYF.

V is TRBV7-2 and J is TRBJ1-1, with D unresolved. With 5 bases removed from V and 7 bases from J, the gap between germline ends came to 14 bases. Per germline, CDR1 SGHTA and CDR2 FQGNSA. The CDR3 covers 13 residues. The DNA of the CDR3 is TGTGCCAGCAGCCTCGGACGGAGTAATGAAGCTTTCTTT. It translates to CASSLGRSNEAFF.

This clone was recorded only once. The chain joins TRBV11-3 to TRBJ2-5, with D possibly being TRBD1 (5 bases). There are 14 residues in the CDR3. Germline V CDR1 and CDR2: SGHNT, YENEEA. V was trimmed by 5 bases and J by 4 bases, leaving 14 bases between them. CDR3 nucleotides: TGTGCCAGCAGCCCGACCCAGGGATCAGAGACCCAGTACTTC. The encoded protein is CASSPTQGSETQYF.

The chain recombines TRBV11-3 with TRBJ2-5; TRBD1 matches at 11 bases. The germline V gene has CDR1 SGHNT and CDR2 YENEEA. V shed 1 base and J 4 bases; nucleotides not matched to a gene: 11. The CDR3 has 18 amino acids. In DNA, the CDR3 is TGTGCCAGCAGCTTAGGATCCGGAGCCGGGACAGGGGGAGAGACCCAGTACTTC. Encoded protein: CASSLGSGAGTGGETQYF.